This T cell receptor beta chain derives from a study of memory CD4+ T cells and cytomegalovirus serostatus. Overall study context: This sample comes from healthy Belgian adults, eight or nine CMV seropositive, 24 seronegative.

CDR1 and CDR2 from the germline V gene are MGHRA and YSYEKL. Trimming took 2 bases from V and 2 from J, leaving 16 bases between them. The length of the CDR3 is 16 residues. In the original processing: Out-of-frame sequences were removed, leaving roughly 2,200,000 distinct TCRbeta sequences. Assay used: immunoSEQ multiplex PCR; TCRdb lists only in-frame clones, some missing. The V and J calls and clone size come from that table; D and trimming were worked out from the DNA. The sample holds about 62,000 clones; 70% to 80% are singletons and the top ten take around 5%. The sort gate was single viable CD3+CD4+CD8-CD45RO+ cells for memory CD4+ T cells. Donors' CMV status reflects serum IgG against pp150, pp28, p38, p52.

The specimen was memory CD4+ T cells from blood. The sequence came from an adult in good health and CMV-seropositive. This chain connects TRBV4-1 to TRBJ2-7, with D uncertain. CDR3 sequence reads: CASSQPIRGNTYEQYF. The CDR3 DNA reads TGCGCCAGCAGCCAACCTATTCGCGGTAACACCTACGAGCAGTACTTC.